These 7 T cell receptor beta chains were all obtained from the same sample, sequenced in a study of tumor-infiltrating lymphocytes in primary liver carcinoma. Synthesis of TCR beta cDNA was carried out from 500 ng total RNA with a constant-region primer. ARM-PCR, slightly modified, supplied the TCR beta libraries through three nested multiplex PCR rounds. The first two PCR rounds, around 11 cycles each, used TRBV1-TRBV30 forward primers and a C-beta reverse primer. TCRdb passed the multiplex PCR reads through MiXCR, listing each CDR3 protein once. This sample has approximately 330,000 distinct CDR3 sequences, with roughly two thirds found just once. The source of the blood RNA was unsorted whole blood, and germline DNA was extracted as well. Sequencing was done on a sample of peripheral blood. The receptors derive from a man between 35 and 55 years old with primary liver carcinoma and hepatitis B virus infection.

In this sample, this clonotype turned up many times. CDR3 loop: CASTDPKLAGDITDTQYF. CDR3 sequence (DNA): TGTGCCAGCACCGACCCAAAACTAGCGGGAGATATCACAGATACGCAGTATTTT. The gene calls are TRBV6-1 and TRBJ2-3, with 11 bases fitting TRBD2. The CDR3 runs to 18 residues. Trimming took 7 bases from V and 2 from J; bases not matched to a gene: 14. The V gene's germline CDR1 is MNHNS and CDR2 SASEGT.

V is TRBV7-8 and J is TRBJ2-3; 7 bases align to TRBD1. Germline V gene lookup returns CDR1 SGHVS and CDR2 FQNEAQ. CDR3 length equals 15 residues. V gave up 9 bases and J gave up 2 bases; unmatched junction bases: 11. The CDR3, as DNA: TGTGCCAGTAGTTCCCCAACAGGGGACACAGATACGCAGTATTTT. This translates into CASSSPTGDTDTQYF. Based on the CDR3 plus reference TRBV7-8 and TRBJ2-3, the full variable domain is GAGVSQSPRYKVAKRGQDVALRCDPISGHVSLFWYQQALGQGPEFLTYFQNEAQLDKSGLPSDRFFAERPEGSVSTLKIQRTQQEDSAVYLCASSSPTGDTDTQYFGPGTRLTVL.

Concerning this clonotype itself: This clone may be a read error of a much larger clone one base away. Without the conserved terminal phenylalanine or tryptophan, this CDR3 likely stems from a read error. The chain joins TRBV6-2 or TRBV6-3 to TRBJ2-2; TRBD2 matches at 9 bases. V shed 4 bases, J shed 6 bases, and the junction held 12 bases outside the gene matches. From germline, CDR1 is MNHEY and CDR2 SVGEGT. The CDR3 is made up of 17 amino acids. The CDR3 sequence is CASSWLRSSGRSGELFL. The CDR3, as DNA: TGTGCCAGCAGTTGGTTGAGGAGTAGCGGGAGATCCGGGGAGCTGTTTTTA.

This clonotype has more than one count but fewer than ten. The chain combines TRBV6-5 with TRBJ2-7, with 7 bases identical to TRBD1. Trimming removed 0 bases from V and 2 bases from J; junction bases left unmatched: 4. CDR3 size: 15 residues. The germline gives CDR1 MNHEY, CDR2 SVGAGI. The CDR3 loop is CASSYSAGGPYEQYF. The CDR3 DNA is TGTGCCAGCAGTTACTCGGCAGGGGGTCCCTACGAGCAGTACTTC.

This clonotype was seen a handful of times. The V and J genes are TRBV5-4 and TRBJ2-1; D gene ambiguous. Trimming pared 0 bases from V and 1 base from J, leaving 11 bases between. From germline, CDR1 is SGHNT and CDR2 YYREEE (reference sequence). This CDR3 is 16 amino acids long. This CDR3 is CASSLGQSRSYNEQFF. The CDR3 DNA reads TGTGCCAGCAGCTTGGGGCAGTCGAGATCCTACAATGAGCAGTTCTTC. Drawing the rest from reference TRBV5-4 and TRBJ2-1, the complete variable domain is ETGVTQSPTHLIKTRGQQVTLRCSSQSGHNTVSWYQQALGQGPQFIFQYYREEENGRGNFPPRFSGLQFPNYSSELNVNALELDDSALYLCASSLGQSRSYNEQFFGPGTRLTVL.

The CDR3 bases are TGTGCCAGCAGCCTAGGCGGCAGGGTGGGCTCACCCCTCCACTTT. This translates into CASSLGGRVGSPLHF. V usage is TRBV5-4 and J usage is TRBJ1-6; D might be TRBD1 (5 bases). Germline CDR1 SGHNT, CDR2 YYREEE (reference sequence). The CDR3 spans 15 residues. Between the trimmed V and J ends, which lost 4 bases and 10 bases, there was a span of 18 bases.

This clonotype has just a few counts. The chain employs TRBV14 and TRBJ2-1; 8 bases fit TRBD2. The CDR3 is 18 residues long. CDR1 SGHDN and CDR2 FVKESK come from the germline V gene. V shed 1 base and J 3 bases; nucleotides not matched to a gene: 11. The CDR3, as DNA: TGTGCCAGCAGCCAAGGATTCACAGCGGGAGAGTACTACAATGAGCAGTTCTTC. It specifies CASSQGFTAGEYYNEQFF.